This TCR beta chain was retrieved from a study of response to subunit inactivated influenza vaccine. Findings of the study overall: The authors suggested that every seasonal influenza vaccination recruits few new T cells.

This clonotype was detected many times. Its target is unknown. The V end lost 4 bases, the J end lost 5 bases, and 16 bases lay between the germline ends. Germline V gene data show CDR1 as SGHRS and CDR2 as YFSETQ. CDR3 size: 14 residues. TCRdb reprocessed the RT-PCR reads via MiXCR and lists one record per CDR3 protein. Here the sample spans about 650,000 distinct CDR3 sequences, approximately 14% being singletons. The rearrangement joins TRBV5-1 to TRBJ2-7, with D possibly TRBD1 on 6 matching bases. The sequencing here drew on PBMCs from blood, taken 11 to 12 days after vaccination. This clonotype was sampled from a man between 45 and 60 years old who received an inactivated influenza vaccine. CDR3 sequence (DNA): TGCGCCAGCAGCGCAACAGGGTTGAGAGACGAGCAGTACTTC. Translation gives CASSATGLRDEQYF.